One T cell receptor beta chain is described in this entry. This sample is part of a study of Ad26.COV2.S vaccination and SARS-CoV-2 variants. Study in general: Administration of Ad26.COV2.S was intramuscular, either once or twice 56 days apart.

Treatment in this sample: roughly 19 received Ad26.COV2.S at low or high dose, single or two shots; 5 received placebo; per-sample allocation not given. Sampling was performed 63 days after the first vaccine or placebo injection. Germline V gene sequence: CDR1 SEHNR, CDR2 FQNEAQ (reference sequence). The CDR3 sequence is 14 residues long. Trimming at V came to 6 bases and at J to 6 bases, leaving 7 bases not matched to a gene. The repertoire was sequenced with immunoSEQ multiplex PCR; TCRdb's copy has only in-frame clones and lacks some. The profile shows just over 350,000 clones, approximately 81% of them singletons.

This chain links TRBV7-9 with TRBJ2-2; 7 nucleotides align to TRBD1. This sample comprised peripheral blood, obtained in a trial of Ad26.COV2.S vaccine versus placebo. This receptor was obtained from a person aged 18-65 years who received the Ad26.COV2.S COVID-19 vaccine or a placebo. CDR3 region: CASRPDRLSGELFF. In DNA, the CDR3 is TGTGCCAGCAGGCCGGACAGGCTCTCCGGGGAGCTGTTTTTT.